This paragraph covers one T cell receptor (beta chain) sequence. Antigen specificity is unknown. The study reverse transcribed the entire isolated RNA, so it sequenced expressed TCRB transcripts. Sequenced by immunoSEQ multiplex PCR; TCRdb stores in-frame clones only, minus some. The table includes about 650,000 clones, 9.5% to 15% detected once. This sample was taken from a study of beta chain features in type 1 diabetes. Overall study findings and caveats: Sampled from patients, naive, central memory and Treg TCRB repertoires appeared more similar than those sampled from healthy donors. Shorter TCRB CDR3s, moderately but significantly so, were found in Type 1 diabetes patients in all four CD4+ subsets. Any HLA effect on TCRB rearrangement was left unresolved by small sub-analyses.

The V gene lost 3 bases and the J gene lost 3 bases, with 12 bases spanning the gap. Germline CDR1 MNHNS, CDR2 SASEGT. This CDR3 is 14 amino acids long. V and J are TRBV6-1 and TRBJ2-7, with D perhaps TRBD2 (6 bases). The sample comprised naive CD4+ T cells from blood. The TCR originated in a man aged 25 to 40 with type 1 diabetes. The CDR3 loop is CASSEGGGRYEQYF. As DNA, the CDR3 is TGTGCCAGCAGTGAGGGCGGAGGGCGCTACGAGCAGTACTTC.